The 31 T cell receptor beta chains listed next were all sequenced from one sample in a study of control samples from healthy donors and cancer patients. Using immunoSEQ multiplex PCR, the repertoire was profiled, and TCRdb retains in-frame clones only, with some absent. The table includes roughly 130,000 clones, more than 85% detected once. Material for sequencing was blood. The receptors derive from a man younger than 35 in good health.

This CDR3 reads CASSRTGGDQPQHF. The CDR3 coding sequence is TGTGCCAGCAGCCGGACAGGGGGCGATCAGCCCCAGCATTTT. The chain combines TRBV5-5 with TRBJ1-5; 11 nucleotides align to TRBD1. Losses at the gene ends were 4 bases for V and 5 bases for J; bases not matched to a gene: 2. Looked up from germline, CDR1 is SGHKS and CDR2 is YYEKEE (reference sequence). The CDR3 sequence is 14 residues long.

V is TRBV5-6 and J is TRBJ2-5; 7 bases agree with TRBD2. Per germline, CDR1 SGHDT and CDR2 YYEEEE. The CDR3 runs to 13 residues. The V and J ends lost 0 bases and 4 bases, in that order; junction bases with no gene match: 0. CDR3 sequence reads: CASSLAGGETQYF. CDR3 sequence (DNA): TGTGCCAGCAGCTTGGCGGGGGGAGAGACCCAGTACTTC.

The CDR3 DNA reads as TGTGCCAGCAGCTTACAGGGTCACGGCACTGAAGCTTTCTTT. It encodes CASSLQGHGTEAFF. The gene calls are TRBV5-5 and TRBJ1-1, with a weak D call TRBD1 (6 bases). This CDR3 is built from 14 residues. Germline lookup yields CDR1 SGHKS and CDR2 YYEKEE (reference sequence). The V end lost 2 bases, the J end lost 4 bases, and 12 bases lay between the germline ends.

V and J are TRBV19 and TRBJ1-5; TRBD1 might be the D (5 bases). CDR3 length equals 14 residues. V gave up 4 bases and J gave up 2 bases, with 9 bases separating them. Per germline, CDR1 LNHDA and CDR2 SQIVND (reference sequence). The CDR3 DNA reads TGTGCCAGTAGTAGGGGCTCGGGCAATCAGCCCCAGCATTTT. The encoded protein is CASSRGSGNQPQHF.

This rearrangement joins TRBV29-1 to TRBJ1-5; tentatively, D is TRBD1 (5 bases). The CDR3 contains 12 residues. Germline V CDR1 and CDR2: SQVTM, ANQGSEA. CDR3 nucleotide sequence: TGCAGTGGAGGGGCTGAGAATCAGCCCCAGCATTTT. This translates into CSGGAENQPQHF.

This clone was detected a few times. The chain carries TRBV4-1 and TRBJ1-5; no clear D. The CDR3 spans 13 residues. Germline CDR1 MGHRA, CDR2 YSYEKL. V lost 0 bases and J lost 7, with 7 bases in between. CDR3: CASSQDGLQPQHF. The CDR3 nucleotides are TGCGCCAGCAGCCAAGACGGCCTCCAGCCCCAGCATTTT.

The chain has TRBV5-6 and TRBJ1-1; D might be TRBD1 (5 bases). Germline V gene lookup returns CDR1 SGHDT and CDR2 YYEEEE. There are 15 residues in the CDR3. Trimming took 4 bases from V and 5 from J, leaving 18 bases between them. CDR3 in DNA: TGTGCCAGCAGCCTGGCCAGCAGGGCTTATACTGAAGCTTTCTTT. Translated, it gives CASSLASRAYTEAFF.

The chain employs TRBV4-1 and TRBJ1-4, with D unresolved. Germline V CDR1 and CDR2: MGHRA, YSYEKL. The CDR3 contains 14 residues. Deletions cut 0 bases from V and 5 bases from J, with 7 bases between. The DNA of the CDR3 is TGCGCCAGCAGCCAAGAGGACGGGAATGAAAAACTGTTTTTT. Residues: CASSQEDGNEKLFF.

V gene TRBV30 combines with J gene TRBJ1-2; weak D call: TRBD1 (5 bases). CDR1 is GTSNPN, CDR2 SVGIG, per germline (reference sequence). This CDR3 is 14 amino acids long. Trimming shortened V by 2 bases and J by 8 bases, and 18 bases separated the two germline ends. CDR3 protein: CAWSQGRAPGGYTF. The CDR3 DNA sequence: TGTGCCTGGAGTCAGGGTCGGGCACCCGGGGGCTACACCTTC.

The chain couples TRBV20-1 to TRBJ1-4; D remains ambiguous. The CDR3 is made up of 13 amino acids. V was clipped by 3 bases and J by 3 bases, with 8 bases between them. Germline assignment: CDR1 DFQATT and CDR2 SNEGSKA (reference sequence). This CDR3 reads CSASPEANEKLFF. As DNA, the CDR3 is TGCAGTGCTAGTCCAGAGGCTAATGAAAAACTGTTTTTT.

The chain links TRBV9 to TRBJ1-1; D unresolved. Germline loops: CDR1 SGDLS, CDR2 YYNGEE. V was pared by 4 bases and J by 1 base, with 11 bases between. The CDR3 sequence is 14 residues long. In DNA form, the CDR3 reads TGTGCCAGCAGCTCTCGACTCTCGAACACTGAAGCTTTCTTT. It is translated as CASSSRLSNTEAFF.

V and J are TRBV3-1 (or the pseudogene TRBV3-2) and TRBJ1-1; 8 bases agree with TRBD1. CDR1 and CDR2 from the germline V gene are LGHDT and YNNKEL (reference sequence). The CDR3 is 22 amino acids. The junction had 23 bases not matched to a gene; V was cut back by 0 bases and J by 2 bases. The DNA for the CDR3 is TGTGCCAGCAGCCAAGAGGTACCCGGGACAGGCATTAGACTCACCTACAACACTGAAGCTTTCTTT. Encoded protein: CASSQEVPGTGIRLTYNTEAFF.

The V call is TRBV28, the J call TRBJ2-2; D possibly corresponds to TRBD2 (6 bases). V lost 5 bases and J 2 bases, leaving 15 bases between the germline ends. The length of the CDR3 is 16 residues. Germline V gene data show CDR1 as MDHEN and CDR2 as SYDVKM. This CDR3 is CASSTWSGLNTGELFF. CDR3 nucleotide sequence: TGTGCCAGCAGTACCTGGTCGGGACTCAACACCGGGGAGCTGTTTTTT. Filled out from reference TRBV28 and TRBJ2-2, the complete variable domain reads DVKVTQSSRYLVKRTGEKVFLECVQDMDHENMFWYRQDPGLGLRLIYFSYDVKMKEKGDIPEGYSVSREKKERFSLILESASTNQTSMYLCASSTWSGLNTGELFFGEGSRLTVL.

J is TRBJ2-7 and V is TRBV30; D could derive from TRBD1 or TRBD2 (6 bases each). CDR3 length: 15 amino acids. With 0 bases removed from V and 1 base from J, the gap between germline ends came to 13 bases. Germline V gene data show CDR1 as GTSNPN and CDR2 as SVGIG (reference sequence). The CDR3 DNA sequence: TGTGCCTGGAGTGTAGGGGGAGGAGGATCCTACGAGCAGTACTTC. Protein sequence: CAWSVGGGGSYEQYF.

A few counts support this clone. The chain links TRBV6-4 to TRBJ2-2, with D unresolved. CDR3 size: 13 residues. Trimming pared 3 bases from V and 1 base from J, leaving 3 bases between. Germline CDR1 and CDR2: MRHNA and SNTAGT. Here the CDR3 reads CASSEGNTGELFF. The CDR3 DNA sequence: TGTGCCAGCAGTGAGGGGAACACCGGGGAGCTGTTTTTT.

The count of this clone is one. The chain couples TRBV12-3 or TRBV12-4 to TRBJ1-1; D uncertain. V dropped 4 bases and J dropped 3 bases, with 9 bases sitting between them. This CDR3 spans 13 amino acids. CDR3 amino acids: CASSWAADTEAFF. The DNA for the CDR3 is TGTGCCAGCAGTTGGGCGGCGGACACTGAAGCTTTCTTT.

This chain joins TRBV12-1 and TRBJ2-5; the table gives TRBD2 as D, unverified against the DNA. TRBV12-1 is annotated as a pseudogene. The CDR3 extends over 15 amino acids. CDR3 in amino acids: CASSQAGLPQETQYF. The CDR3 coding sequence is TGTGCCAGCAGCCAAGCCGGACTGCCTCAAGAGACCCAGTACTTC.

The chain links TRBV6-6 to TRBJ2-7; TRBD2 is a possible D gene (5 bases). Germline V lookup: CDR1 MNHNY, CDR2 SVGAGI (reference sequence). This CDR3 is 13 amino acids long. Trimming removed 0 bases from V and 4 bases from J, with 7 bases in between. This CDR3 reads CASSYSRVYEQYF. In DNA, the CDR3 is TGTGCCAGCAGTTACTCGCGGGTTTACGAGCAGTACTTC.

The V gene is TRBV7-9, the J gene TRBJ1-2, with 8 bases aligning to TRBD1. There are 16 residues in the CDR3. V lost 2 bases to trimming and J lost 1 base; unmatched junction nucleotides: 6. In germline, CDR1 is SEHNR, CDR2 FQNEAQ (reference sequence). The CDR3 DNA reads as TGTGCCAGCAGCTTACCCGGACAGGGTATTAACTATGGCTACACCTTC. Translating it yields CASSLPGQGINYGYTF.

The rearrangement uses TRBV6-6 and TRBJ2-7, with 8 bases aligning to TRBD1. J gave up 2 bases and V 6 bases, and 9 bases lay outside the gene matches. From germline, CDR1 is MNHNY and CDR2 SVGAGI (reference sequence). The CDR3 consists of 15 residues. The CDR3 DNA follows: TGTGCCAGCAGAACCCCAGGGGGCCTTACCTACGAGCAGTACTTC. Residues: CASRTPGGLTYEQYF.

The gene calls are TRBV5-5 and TRBJ2-5, with D maybe TRBD1 (6 bases). Germline loops: CDR1 SGHKS, CDR2 YYEKEE (reference sequence). This CDR3 spans 13 amino acids. Trimming shortened V by 0 bases and J by 3 bases, and 6 bases separated the two germline ends. This CDR3 reads CASSLEGEETQYF. The CDR3 nucleotides read TGTGCCAGCAGCTTGGAGGGGGAAGAGACCCAGTACTTC.

In its sample, this clone was seen a few times. The CDR3 region has the DNA TGTGCCAGCAGGCAAGGAGGGGGCGATGAAAAACTGTTTTTT. It specifies CASRQGGGDEKLFF. The chain is built from TRBV6-5 and TRBJ1-4; 7 bases map to TRBD1. With V trimmed by 6 bases and J by 6 bases, 7 bases remained unmatched. This CDR3 spans 14 amino acids. Germline V gene lookup returns CDR1 MNHEY and CDR2 SVGAGI.

The rearrangement joins TRBV10-3 to TRBJ1-1, with D perhaps matching TRBD1 (6 bases). V lost 4 bases and J lost 3, with 12 bases in between. The CDR3 spans 14 residues. CDR1 and CDR2 from the germline V gene are ENHRY and SYGVKD. The CDR3 reads CAISGDTRDTEAFF. CDR3 nucleotide sequence: TGTGCCATCAGTGGGGACACACGAGACACTGAAGCTTTCTTT.

The chain has TRBV7-9 and TRBJ1-6; no clear D. The germline gives CDR1 SEHNR, CDR2 FQNEAQ (reference sequence). Trimming cost V 1 base and J 7 bases, with 11 bases left between them. The CDR3 has 15 residues. CDR3 nucleotides: TGTGCCAGCAGCTTAGTCCGAGGAAGCAATTCACCCCTCCACTTT. It specifies CASSLVRGSNSPLHF.

This sequence joins TRBV2 and TRBJ2-1; possibly TRBD1 or TRBD2 for D (5 bases each). The CDR3 totals 16 residues. CDR1 is SNHLY and CDR2 is FYNNEI in the germline V gene. The V gene lost 1 base and the J gene lost 0 bases, with 10 bases spanning the gap. CDR3: CASSEVEGRSYNEQFF. DNA for the CDR3: TGTGCCAGCAGTGAAGTAGAGGGGCGCTCCTACAATGAGCAGTTCTTC.

The CDR3 bases are TGTGCCACCAGCCCTGGGACGGGAACCTACGAGCAGTACTTC. Translating it yields CATSPGTGTYEQYF. J is TRBJ2-7 and V is TRBV15; D is perhaps TRBD1 or TRBD2 (5 bases each). V was pared by 5 bases and J by 2 bases, with 13 bases between. From germline, CDR1 is LNHNV and CDR2 YYDKDF (reference sequence). The CDR3 spans 14 residues.

The V and J genes are TRBV4-1 and TRBJ1-5; D is unresolved. CDR1 is MGHRA, CDR2 YSYEKL, per germline. The CDR3 totals 15 residues. The ends were cut back, 0 bases at V and 6 bases at J, with 12 bases in the middle. The CDR3 loop is CASSQDPTGGQPQHF. For the CDR3, the DNA is TGCGCCAGCAGCCAAGACCCAACTGGAGGTCAGCCCCAGCATTTT.

V and J are TRBV19 and TRBJ1-2; 9 bases agree with TRBD1. Germline-derived CDR1 and CDR2 are LNHDA and SQIVND (reference sequence). Trimming removed 5 bases from V and 1 base from J; junction bases left unmatched: 8. The length of the CDR3 is 16 residues. CDR3 protein: CASSASWTGDNYGYTF. CDR3 nucleotides: TGTGCCAGTAGTGCCAGCTGGACAGGGGATAACTATGGCTACACCTTC.

This chain links TRBV11-2 with TRBJ1-3; a weak D match, TRBD1 (5 bases). Trimming pared 1 base from V and 3 bases from J, leaving 10 bases between. The CDR3 contains 15 residues. In germline, CDR1 is SGHAT, CDR2 FQNNGV. The CDR3 coding sequence is TGTGCCAGCAGCTTAGGGGGGGGAATTGGAAACACCATATATTTT. Translation: CASSLGGGIGNTIYF.

The CDR3 sequence is CASSQEQGKLGGYTF. CDR3 DNA: TGTGCCAGCAGCCAAGAACAGGGAAAGCTTGGGGGCTACACCTTC. The genes are TRBV4-2 and TRBJ1-2; D perhaps matches TRBD1 (6 bases). Per the germline V gene, CDR1 is LGHNA and CDR2 is YNFKEQ. The CDR3 contains 15 residues. The V end lost 0 bases, the J end lost 8 bases, and 16 bases lay between the germline ends.

This rearrangement joins TRBV19 to TRBJ2-7; TRBD1 matches at 9 bases. The CDR3 extends over 15 amino acids. Germline V gene lookup returns CDR1 LNHDA and CDR2 SQIVND (reference sequence). Trimming at V came to 4 bases and at J to 5 bases, leaving 9 bases not matched to a gene. DNA for the CDR3: TGTGCCAGTAGTACTTCCGGGACAGGGATGGACGAGCAGTACTTC. Translation: CASSTSGTGMDEQYF.